A single sample is the source of the 29 T cell receptor beta chains below, sequenced in a study of cytomegalovirus exposure and HLA in healthy donors. A multiplex PCR was run with 60 Vbeta primers and 13 Jbeta primers. Sequencing was performed with immunoSEQ multiplex PCR; in TCRdb, only in-frame clones are kept and a portion is missing. The table has under 200,000 clones, 75% to 90% seen once. The sample consisted of PBMCs. These receptors were taken from a male donor in good health and CMV-seronegative.

This chain's CDR3 is CASSSLAGGDTGELFF. In DNA form, the CDR3 reads TGTGCCAGCAGCTCCCTAGCGGGGGGAGACACCGGGGAGCTGTTTTTT. V usage is TRBV7-6 and J usage is TRBJ2-2; 11 bases align to TRBD2. The V gene's germline CDR1 is SGHVS and CDR2 FNYEAQ. CDR3 length equals 16 residues. V was pared by 4 bases and J by 3 bases, with 4 bases of the junction left unmatched.

This clone was recorded once. The chain combines TRBV11-2 with TRBJ1-1; a weak D match, TRBD1 (5 bases). The CDR3 has 14 amino acids. The V end was cut by 2 bases, the J end by 6 bases, with 13 bases between. CDR1 is SGHAT, CDR2 FQNNGV, per germline. CDR3 DNA sequence: TGTGCCAGCAGCTTAACAGGTCTCCCCCCTGAAGCTTTCTTT. This translates into CASSLTGLPPEAFF.

CDR3 protein: CASSDRTGAGNYGYTF. The DNA for the CDR3 is TGTGCCAGCAGTGATCGGACAGGGGCCGGCAACTATGGCTACACCTTC. The chain has TRBV6-1 and TRBJ1-2, with 9 bases aligning to TRBD1. The germline V gene encodes CDR1 MNHNS and CDR2 SASEGT. V shed 3 bases, J shed 2 bases, and the junction held 7 bases outside the gene matches. The CDR3 spans 16 residues.

The chain is built from TRBV7-2 and TRBJ2-7; TRBD1 matches 9 bases. J lost 5 bases, V lost 5 bases, and 7 bases had no gene match. This CDR3 contains 14 residues. CDR1 SGHTA and CDR2 FQGNSA come from the germline V gene. This CDR3 reads CASSRGTGIHEQYF. The CDR3 region has the DNA TGTGCCAGCAGCCGCGGGACAGGGATACACGAGCAGTACTTC.

The V call is TRBV11-2, the J call TRBJ2-7; maybe TRBD2 (5 bases). Germline V gives CDR1 SGHAT, CDR2 FQNNGV. Between the trimmed V and J ends, which lost 0 bases and 6 bases, there was a span of 9 bases. There are 13 residues in the CDR3. The CDR3 coding sequence is TGTGCCAGCAGCTTAGATCGGGGTCTCGAGCAGTACTTC. Protein: CASSLDRGLEQYF.

V gene TRBV5-1 combines with J gene TRBJ2-3; 9 bases fit TRBD1. After removal of 5 bases from V and 6 bases from J, the junction contained 10 bases not matched to a gene. The CDR3 has 15 residues. The germline V gene has CDR1 SGHRS and CDR2 YFSETQ. DNA for the CDR3: TGCGCCAGCAGTGGGAACAGGGGGCCGTGGGATACGCAGTATTTT. Its protein is CASSGNRGPWDTQYF. Drawing the rest from reference TRBV5-1 and TRBJ2-3, the complete variable domain is KAGVTQTPRYLIKTRGQQVTLSCSPISGHRSVSWYQQTPGQGLQFLFEYFSETQRNKGNFPGRFSGRQFSNSRSEMNVSTLELGDSALYLCASSGNRGPWDTQYFGPGTRLTVL.

This rearrangement joins TRBV2 to TRBJ1-4; 8 nucleotides line up with TRBD1. The CDR3 is 14 residues long. V trimming: 8 bases; J trimming: 5 bases; junction bases outside the gene matches: 7. Germline assignment: CDR1 SNHLY and CDR2 FYNNEI. CDR3 nucleotide sequence: TGTGCCAGCTGGGACAGGACGGGAAATGAAAAACTGTTTTTT. This codes for CASWDRTGNEKLFF.

This clone was counted a single time. The chain uses TRBV6-4 and TRBJ2-2; tentative D call: TRBD1 (6 bases). There are 16 residues in the CDR3. Germline CDR1 and CDR2: MRHNA and SNTAGT. The V end lost 0 bases, the J end lost 1 base, and 9 bases lay between the germline ends. Here the CDR3 DNA reads TGTGCCAGCAGTGACTCGGGCAGGGGGAACACCGGGGAGCTGTTTTTT. Its translation is CASSDSGRGNTGELFF.

The chain joins TRBV6-6 to TRBJ1-2; 7 bases fit TRBD1. Germline V lookup: CDR1 MNHNY, CDR2 SVGAGI (reference sequence). J was trimmed by 4 bases and V by 7 bases; bases with no gene match: 6. The CDR3 is 13 amino acids. The CDR3 region has the DNA TGTGCCAGCACCCCGGGACAGCTCTATGGCTACACCTTC. Protein product: CASTPGQLYGYTF.

The chain is built from TRBV19 and TRBJ2-3, with a weak D call TRBD2 (5 bases). The V gene's germline CDR1 is LNHDA and CDR2 SQIVND (reference sequence). Trimming pared 5 bases from V and 1 base from J, leaving 10 bases between. The CDR3 loop spans 14 amino acids. The CDR3 loop is CASSSPRGTDTQYF. The CDR3 DNA is TGTGCCAGTAGTTCCCCGCGGGGCACAGATACGCAGTATTTT. Complete variable domain (other parts from reference TRBV19 and TRBJ2-3): DGGITQSPKYLFRKEGQNVTLSCEQNLNHDAMYWYRQDPGQGLRLIYYSQIVNDFQKGDIAEGYSVSREKKESFPLTVTSAQKNPTAFYLCASSSPRGTDTQYFGPGTRLTVL.

The sample holds a few counts of this clone. The genes are TRBV7-6 and TRBJ1-1; D is unresolved. Trimming pared 8 bases from V and 3 bases from J, leaving 25 bases between. Germline-derived CDR1 and CDR2 are SGHVS and FNYEAQ. CDR3 length equals 17 residues. The CDR3 nucleotides are TGTGCCAGCTCCCGGTCGAACCTCGGTACGGTGGACACTGAAGCTTTCTTT. This translates into CASSRSNLGTVDTEAFF.

The table lists this clone with a few counts. The gene calls are TRBV6-6 and TRBJ1-5, with 10 bases fitting TRBD1. CDR1 and CDR2 from the germline V gene are MNHNY and SVGAGI (reference sequence). V was pared by 6 bases and J by 11 bases, with 13 bases of the junction left unmatched. The CDR3 consists of 15 residues. The CDR3 nucleotides read TGTGCCAGCAGGAATAGCGGACAGGGGGGCGAGTCCCAGCATTTT. Residues: CASRNSGQGGESQHF.

The chain links TRBV7-2 to TRBJ2-1; 9 bases map to TRBD1. Germline CDR1 is SGHTA and CDR2 is FQGNSA. V was clipped by 1 base and J by 8 bases; unmatched bases: 9. The CDR3 loop spans 16 amino acids. The DNA of the CDR3 is TGTGCCAGCAGCTTAGGGTTCGGGACAGGGTATCATGAGCAGTTCTTC. The encoded protein is CASSLGFGTGYHEQFF.

The V and J genes are TRBV6-1 and TRBJ1-3; TRBD1 aligns across 8 bases. The CDR3 spans 17 residues. Germline loops: CDR1 MNHNS, CDR2 SASEGT. V dropped 2 bases and J dropped 5; count of bases not matched to a gene: 11. The CDR3 bases are TGTGCCAGCAGTGAATCCCGACAGGGGAGGATAAGAAACACCATATATTTT. It yields the protein CASSESRQGRIRNTIYF.

This chain connects TRBV2 to TRBJ2-5; 8 bases fit TRBD1. Germline V gene sequence: CDR1 SNHLY, CDR2 FYNNEI. The CDR3 spans 14 residues. After removal of 8 bases from V and 3 bases from J, the junction contained 8 bases not matched to a gene. The CDR3: CASRLGQAKETQYF. In nucleotides, the CDR3 is TGTGCCAGCCGCTTGGGACAGGCTAAAGAGACCCAGTACTTC.

This chain links TRBV29-1 with TRBJ2-7; 9 bases map to TRBD1. V shed 3 bases, J shed 6 bases, and the junction held 6 bases outside the gene matches. CDR1 and CDR2 (germline): SQVTM, ANQGSEA. CDR3 length equals 13 residues. CDR3 protein: CSVELTGGLEQYF. The CDR3 DNA follows: TGCAGCGTTGAGTTAACAGGGGGCCTCGAGCAGTACTTC.

This chain uses TRBV13 with TRBJ1-2; tentatively, D is TRBD1 (5 bases). V lost 5 bases and J lost 5, with 21 bases in between. The CDR3 is made up of 16 amino acids. Germline-derived CDR1 and CDR2 are PRHDT and FYEKMQ (reference sequence). In DNA, the CDR3 is TGTGCCAGCAGCCCTGGGGGGTCCCCCGCGCTGTATGGCTACACCTTC. Translation: CASSPGGSPALYGYTF.

This clone turned up a few times. The gene calls are TRBV2 and TRBJ2-1, with D uncertain. The germline gives CDR1 SNHLY, CDR2 FYNNEI. The V end lost 6 bases, the J end lost 0 bases, and 9 bases lay between the germline ends. The CDR3 is made up of 14 amino acids. The CDR3 sequence is CASRIRSSYNEQFF. DNA for the CDR3: TGTGCCAGCAGGATTAGGAGCTCCTACAATGAGCAGTTCTTC.

V usage is TRBV2 and J usage is TRBJ2-7, with 11 nucleotides matching TRBD1. The germline V gene has CDR1 SNHLY and CDR2 FYNNEI. V trimming: 7 bases; J trimming: 3 bases; junction bases outside the gene matches: 5. This CDR3 has 14 amino acids. CDR3 protein: CASNPGTGGYEQYF. In DNA form, the CDR3 reads TGTGCCAGCAACCCCGGGACAGGGGGCTACGAGCAGTACTTC.

The genes are TRBV5-1 and TRBJ2-3; 9 bases are a match to TRBD2. Per the germline V gene, CDR1 is SGHRS and CDR2 is YFSETQ. The CDR3 is 15 amino acids. The junction had 5 bases not matched to a gene; V was cut back by 1 base and J by 5 bases. The chain's CDR3 is CASSLPSGEGDTQYF. The CDR3 DNA reads as TGCGCCAGCAGCTTGCCTAGCGGGGAGGGAGATACGCAGTATTTT.

In this sample, this clone turned up a few times. The chain is built from TRBV6-5 and TRBJ1-2; the D is unclear. CDR3 length equals 15 residues. V dropped 0 bases and J dropped 4 bases, with 12 bases sitting between them. Germline assignment: CDR1 MNHEY and CDR2 SVGAGI. In nucleotides, the CDR3 is TGTGCCAGCAGTTACTCGAGCGCCAAACCCTATGGCTACACCTTC. Protein: CASSYSSAKPYGYTF.

CDR3 sequence reads: CASSSLDVSGNQPQHF. For the CDR3, the DNA is TGTGCCAGCTCATCCTTAGATGTTTCGGGCAATCAGCCCCAGCATTTT. This rearrangement joins TRBV18 to TRBJ1-5; D unclear. The CDR3 extends over 16 amino acids. Germline CDR1 is KGHSH and CDR2 is LQKENI. With 5 bases removed from V and 2 bases from J, the gap between germline ends came to 16 bases.

The V and J genes are TRBV14 and TRBJ2-7; the match to TRBD1 covers 9 bases. The CDR3 is 15 residues long. V was clipped by 2 bases and J by 3 bases; unmatched bases: 5. Germline assignment: CDR1 SGHDN and CDR2 FVKESK. CDR3 in amino acids: CASSQPGTGLYEQYF. For the CDR3, the DNA is TGTGCCAGCAGCCAACCCGGGACAGGGCTCTACGAGCAGTACTTC.

This clone was seen a single time. V gene TRBV4-1 combines with J gene TRBJ1-1, with 10 bases aligning to TRBD1. J gave up 2 bases and V 0 bases, and 6 bases lay outside the gene matches. CDR3 length: 17 amino acids. Looked up from germline, CDR1 is MGHRA and CDR2 is YSYEKL. In DNA, the CDR3 is TGCGCCAGCAGCCAAGACCCAAGGGACAGGGGCAACACTGAAGCTTTCTTT. This encodes CASSQDPRDRGNTEAFF.

The V call is TRBV7-9, the J call TRBJ2-7, with 8 bases identical to TRBD1. The CDR3 length is 16 residues. Germline assignment: CDR1 SEHNR and CDR2 FQNEAQ (reference sequence). V was pared by 5 bases and J by 3 bases, with 12 bases of the junction left unmatched. CDR3 in amino acids: CASSQPSQGAHYEQYF. The DNA for the CDR3 is TGTGCCAGCAGCCAACCGAGCCAGGGGGCTCACTACGAGCAGTACTTC.

V is TRBV6-6 and J is TRBJ1-1, with TRBD1 as a possible D gene (5 bases). Looked up from germline, CDR1 is MNHNY and CDR2 is SVGAGI (reference sequence). Between the trimmed V and J ends, which lost 7 bases and 13 bases, there was a span of 16 bases. The CDR3 length is 11 residues. The CDR3 protein is CASTGVMSGFF. The CDR3 coding sequence is TGTGCCAGCACGGGGGTGATGAGTGGTTTCTTT.

The chain employs TRBV7-2 and TRBJ2-2; D gene uncertain. The germline CDR1 and CDR2 sequences are SGHTA and FQGNSA. The CDR3 runs to 17 residues. The ends were cut back, 4 bases at V and 0 bases at J, with 15 bases in the middle. The CDR3 nucleotides are TGTGCCAGCAGCTCCCGCGCACGTGGGCCGAACACCGGGGAGCTGTTTTTT. Translation gives CASSSRARGPNTGELFF.

The chain recombines TRBV9 with TRBJ1-2; possible D gene TRBD1, 6 bases. CDR1 SGDLS and CDR2 YYNGEE come from the germline V gene. The CDR3 loop spans 16 amino acids. Trimming removed 4 bases at V and 2 bases at J, with 18 bases between. This chain's CDR3 is CASSQSRTEINYGYTF. The CDR3 DNA is TGTGCCAGCAGCCAGTCCAGGACAGAAATAAACTATGGCTACACCTTC.

The chain uses TRBV5-1 and TRBJ1-2; TRBD1 agrees at 7 bases. This CDR3 has 14 residues. V lost 4 bases to trimming and J lost 8 bases; unmatched junction nucleotides: 11. The germline V gene has CDR1 SGHRS and CDR2 YFSETQ. CDR3 in DNA: TGCGCCAGCAGCCCAGGGGCGACAGGGAGCGGCTACACCTTC. Protein: CASSPGATGSGYTF.